These 11 T cell receptor beta chains were sequenced from one sample in a study of T cell responses to AZD1222 COVID-19 vaccine listed by TCRdb under 2021. What the time point label conveys for this sample: about 28 days (+/-7) after the second vaccine dose. Library generation was performed with the immunoSEQ multiplex PCR assay. Drawn from immuneACCESS, this table holds only the in-frame rearrangements with V and J called that TCRdb kept. Clones are partly lost; checked studies trace under half to an unresolved V gene and leave the rest unexplained. The sample data list roughly 150,000 clones, and approximately 89% of these were observed just once. The leading ten clones occupy 1% to 1.5% of the sample. Sequencing was performed on peripheral blood, taken 28 days after the second AZD1222 dose. The source of these receptors is an adult who received the AZD1222 COVID-19 vaccine.

The rearrangement links TRBV6-5 to TRBJ1-5, with TRBD1 matching over 8 bases. Germline assignment: CDR1 MNHEY and CDR2 SVGAGI. Trimming removed 8 bases from V and 6 bases from J; junction bases left unmatched: 6. The CDR3 has 13 amino acids. Here the CDR3 DNA reads TGTGCCAGCGGAGACAGGGGTGGTCAGCCCCAGCATTTT. Translated, it gives CASGDRGGQPQHF.

The V and J genes are TRBV6-5 and TRBJ2-7; D is perhaps TRBD1 (6 bases). Per germline, CDR1 MNHEY and CDR2 SVGAGI. This CDR3 spans 14 amino acids. Trimming left V 6 bases short and J 1 base short, with 13 bases between. The CDR3 DNA sequence: TGTGCCAGCAGAAAGACAGGCGATTCCTACGAGCAGTACTTC. Encoded protein: CASRKTGDSYEQYF.

The count of this clone is one. The chain combines TRBV3-1 (or the pseudogene TRBV3-2) with TRBJ2-3; 8 bases align to TRBD2. CDR1 LGHDT and CDR2 YNNKEL come from the germline V gene (reference sequence). CDR3 size: 16 residues. V trimming: 4 bases; J trimming: 0 bases; junction bases outside the gene matches: 6. The CDR3 is CASSPLASGSTDTQYF. The DNA of the CDR3 is TGTGCCAGCAGCCCCCTGGCTAGCGGGAGCACAGATACGCAGTATTTT.

J is TRBJ2-7 and V is TRBV6-1, with D possibly TRBD2 on 5 matching bases. The CDR3 length is 15 residues. V lost 1 base to trimming and J lost 1 base, with 11 bases between them. The germline gives CDR1 MNHNS, CDR2 SASEGT. DNA for the CDR3: TGTGCCAGCAGTGAAGGCGGGTCCCTATCCTACGAGCAGTACTTC. Translation gives CASSEGGSLSYEQYF.

This sequence joins TRBV5-6 and TRBJ1-4, with 8 bases identical to TRBD1. The junction had 7 bases not matched to a gene; V was cut back by 4 bases and J by 8 bases. The germline V gene has CDR1 SGHDT and CDR2 YYEEEE. This CDR3 has 14 amino acids. CDR3 sequence (DNA): TGTGCCAGCAGCGGGACAGGATTAGGGGAAAAACTGTTTTTT. The encoded protein is CASSGTGLGEKLFF.

The chain is built from TRBV2 and TRBJ2-5; 11 nucleotides agree with TRBD2. The CDR3 spans 16 residues. J lost 4 bases, V lost 7 bases, and 11 bases had no gene match. CDR1 SNHLY and CDR2 FYNNEI come from the germline V gene. The CDR3 sequence is CASINSLAGARETQYF. The DNA for the CDR3 is TGTGCCAGCATAAACTCACTAGCGGGAGCGCGAGAGACCCAGTACTTC.

CDR3 loop: CASSPVTGDNEQFF. The CDR3 bases are TGTGCCAGCTCACCAGTGACAGGGGACAATGAGCAGTTCTTC. This chain connects TRBV18 to TRBJ2-1, with 8 bases identical to TRBD1. This CDR3 region has 14 residues. With 2 bases clipped from V and 5 bases from J, the junction kept 2 bases outside the gene matches. Per the germline V gene, CDR1 is KGHSH and CDR2 is LQKENI. The whole variable domain, remainder taken from reference TRBV18 and TRBJ2-1, is NAGVMQNPRHLVRRRGQEARLRCSPMKGHSHVYWYRQLPEEGLKFMVYLQKENIIDESGMPKERFSAEFPKEGPSILRIQQVVRGDSAAYFCASSPVTGDNEQFFGPGTRLTVL.

This chain uses TRBV27 with TRBJ1-6; TRBD1 is a possible D gene (5 bases). The CDR3 consists of 19 residues. In germline, CDR1 is MNHEY, CDR2 SMNVEV (reference sequence). Trimming removed 3 bases from V and 0 bases from J, with 18 bases in between. The CDR3 loop is CASSLGLWSGSSYNSPLHF. CDR3 sequence (DNA): TGTGCCAGCAGTTTGGGCCTCTGGTCAGGGAGCTCCTATAATTCACCCCTCCACTTT.

CDR3 in DNA: TGTGCCAGCAGTCCGACAGAACTGAACACTGAAGCTTTCTTT. It codes for CASSPTELNTEAFF. The J gene is TRBJ1-1, the V gene TRBV2, with D possibly TRBD1 on 5 matching bases. Germline values: CDR1 SNHLY, CDR2 FYNNEI. This CDR3 comprises 14 residues. The V end lost 5 bases, the J end lost 0 bases, and 10 bases lay between the germline ends. Combining the CDR3 with reference TRBV2 and TRBJ1-1 gives the whole variable domain EPEVTQTPSHQVTQMGQEVILRCVPISNHLYFYWYRQILGQKVEFLVSFYNNEISEKSEIFDDQFSVERPDGSNFTLKIRSTKLEDSAMYFCASSPTELNTEAFFGQGTRLTVV.

This rearrangement joins TRBV7-8 to TRBJ1-2, with D perhaps matching TRBD1 (6 bases). Trimming took 5 bases from V and 5 from J, leaving 15 bases between them. The CDR3 is 14 amino acids. The germline V gene has CDR1 SGHVS and CDR2 FQNEAQ. CDR3 in amino acids: CASSAVGTNYGYTF. CDR3 nucleotides: TGTGCCAGCAGCGCCGTTGGGACAAATTATGGCTACACCTTC.

The rearrangement uses TRBV6-5 and TRBJ2-1; 9 bases agree with TRBD1. The CDR3 totals 16 residues. V gave up 2 bases and J gave up 3 bases; unmatched junction bases: 5. The V gene's germline CDR1 is MNHEY and CDR2 SVGAGI. The DNA for the CDR3 is TGTGCCAGCAGTTACGAGGACAGGGGAAGCTACAATGAGCAGTTCTTC. Translating it yields CASSYEDRGSYNEQFF.